This T cell receptor beta chain was identified in a study of blood T cell repertoires in COVID-19. On the study more broadly: From the United States, Italy and Spain came samples of acute and convalescent COVID-19. PBMCs, B-cell-depleted T cells, or T cells were the source of the cDNA or gDNA that made up the material.

Authors' analysis steps: Counts of nucleated cells, estimated from reference gene primer amplification, were obtained. Clones were read by immunoSEQ multiplex PCR, and TCRdb kept only the in-frame ones, dropping some. That table is the source of V, J and clone size, and D and trimming were worked out from the DNA. Of about 80,000 clones listed, over 80% are singletons. Only a few counts were recorded for this clone. The CDR3 is 15 residues long. Deletions cut 3 bases from V and 2 bases from J, with 11 bases between. Germline V gene data show CDR1 as LNHDA and CDR2 as SQIVND (reference sequence). The rearrangement links TRBV19 to TRBJ1-5; no reliable D call. This clonotype was obtained from a human donor in a cohort sampled during active COVID-19. Material for sequencing was peripheral blood. CDR3 region: CASSIVGSGNQPQHF. CDR3 DNA sequence: TGTGCCAGTAGTATTGTAGGGAGTGGCAATCAGCCCCAGCATTTT. Full variable domain (rest looked up from reference TRBV19 and TRBJ1-5): DGGITQSPKYLFRKEGQNVTLSCEQNLNHDAMYWYRQDPGQGLRLIYYSQIVNDFQKGDIAEGYSVSREKKESFPLTVTSAQKNPTAFYLCASSIVGSGNQPQHFGDGTRLSIL.